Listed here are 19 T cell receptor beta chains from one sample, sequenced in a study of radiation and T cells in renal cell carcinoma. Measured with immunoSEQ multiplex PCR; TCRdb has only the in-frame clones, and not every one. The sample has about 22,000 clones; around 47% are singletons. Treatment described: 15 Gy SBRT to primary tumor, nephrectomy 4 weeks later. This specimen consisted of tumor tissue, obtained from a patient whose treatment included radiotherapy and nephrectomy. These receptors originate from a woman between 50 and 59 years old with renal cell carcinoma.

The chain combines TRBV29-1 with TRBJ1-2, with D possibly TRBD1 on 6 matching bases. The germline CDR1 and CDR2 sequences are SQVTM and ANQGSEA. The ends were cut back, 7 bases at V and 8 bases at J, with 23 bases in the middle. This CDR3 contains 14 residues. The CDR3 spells CSGLGLGGAGGYTF. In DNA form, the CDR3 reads TGCAGCGGACTCGGTCTCGGGGGCGCGGGCGGCTACACCTTC.

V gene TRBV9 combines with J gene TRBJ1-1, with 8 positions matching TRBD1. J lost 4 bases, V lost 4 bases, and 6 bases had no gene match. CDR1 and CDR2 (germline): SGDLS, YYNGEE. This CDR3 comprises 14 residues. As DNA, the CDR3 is TGTGCCAGCAGCCAACAGGGGGATACCACTGAAGCTTTCTTT. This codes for CASSQQGDTTEAFF.

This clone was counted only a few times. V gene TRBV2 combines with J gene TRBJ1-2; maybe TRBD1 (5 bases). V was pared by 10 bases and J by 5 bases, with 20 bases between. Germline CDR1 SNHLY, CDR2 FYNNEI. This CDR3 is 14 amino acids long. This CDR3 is CATSIRWGGYGYTF. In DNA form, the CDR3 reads TGTGCCACGTCGATTCGTTGGGGGGGGTATGGCTACACCTTC. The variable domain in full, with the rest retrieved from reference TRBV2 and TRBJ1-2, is EPEVTQTPSHQVTQMGQEVILRCVPISNHLYFYWYRQILGQKVEFLVSFYNNEISEKSEIFDDQFSVERPDGSNFTLKIRSTKLEDSAMYFCATSIRWGGYGYTFGSGTRLTVV.

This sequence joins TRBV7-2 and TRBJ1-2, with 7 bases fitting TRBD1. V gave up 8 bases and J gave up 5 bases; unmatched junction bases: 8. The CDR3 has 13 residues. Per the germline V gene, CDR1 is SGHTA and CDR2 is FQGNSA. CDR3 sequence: CASSQTGTYGYTF. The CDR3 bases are TGTGCCAGCTCTCAGACAGGGACTTATGGCTACACCTTC.

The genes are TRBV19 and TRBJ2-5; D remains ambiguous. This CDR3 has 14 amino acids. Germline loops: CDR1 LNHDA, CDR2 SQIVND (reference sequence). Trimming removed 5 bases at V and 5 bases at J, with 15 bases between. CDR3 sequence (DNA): TGTGCCAGTAGTTACACACCAACCGGGGAGACCCAGTACTTC. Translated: CASSYTPTGETQYF.

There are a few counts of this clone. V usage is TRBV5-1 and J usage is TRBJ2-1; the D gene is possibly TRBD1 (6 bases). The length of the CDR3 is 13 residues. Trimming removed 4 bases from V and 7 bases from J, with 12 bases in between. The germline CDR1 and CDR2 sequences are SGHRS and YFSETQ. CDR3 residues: CASSIRTGNEQFF. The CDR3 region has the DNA TGCGCCAGCAGCATCCGAACAGGGAATGAGCAGTTCTTC.

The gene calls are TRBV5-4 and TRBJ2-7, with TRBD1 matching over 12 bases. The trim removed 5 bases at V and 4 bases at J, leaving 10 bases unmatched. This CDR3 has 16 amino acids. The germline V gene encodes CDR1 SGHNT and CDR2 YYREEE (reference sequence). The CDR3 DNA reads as TGTGCCAGCAGTCATACCGGGACAGGGGGCGTGTACGAGCAGTACTTC. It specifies CASSHTGTGGVYEQYF.

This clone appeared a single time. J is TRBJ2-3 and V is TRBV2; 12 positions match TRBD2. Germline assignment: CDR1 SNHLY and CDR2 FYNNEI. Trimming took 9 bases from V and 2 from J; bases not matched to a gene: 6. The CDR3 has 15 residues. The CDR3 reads CASQRLAGATDTQYF. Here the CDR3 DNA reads TGTGCCAGTCAAAGACTAGCGGGGGCCACAGATACGCAGTATTTT. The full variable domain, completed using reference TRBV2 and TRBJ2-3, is EPEVTQTPSHQVTQMGQEVILRCVPISNHLYFYWYRQILGQKVEFLVSFYNNEISEKSEIFDDQFSVERPDGSNFTLKIRSTKLEDSAMYFCASQRLAGATDTQYFGPGTRLTVL.

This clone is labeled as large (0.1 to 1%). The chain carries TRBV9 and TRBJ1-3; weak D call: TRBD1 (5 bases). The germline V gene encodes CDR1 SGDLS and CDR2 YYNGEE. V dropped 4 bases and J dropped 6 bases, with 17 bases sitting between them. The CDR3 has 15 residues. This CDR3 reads CASSPGAVWENTIYF. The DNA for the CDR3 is TGTGCCAGCAGCCCCGGGGCGGTGTGGGAAAACACCATATATTTT.

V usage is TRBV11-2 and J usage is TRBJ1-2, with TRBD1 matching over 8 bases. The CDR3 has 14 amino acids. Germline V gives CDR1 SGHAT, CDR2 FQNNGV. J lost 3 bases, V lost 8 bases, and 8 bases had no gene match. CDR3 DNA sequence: TGTGCCAGCTCGGGAACAGGGGGGGACTATGGCTACACCTTC. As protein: CASSGTGGDYGYTF.

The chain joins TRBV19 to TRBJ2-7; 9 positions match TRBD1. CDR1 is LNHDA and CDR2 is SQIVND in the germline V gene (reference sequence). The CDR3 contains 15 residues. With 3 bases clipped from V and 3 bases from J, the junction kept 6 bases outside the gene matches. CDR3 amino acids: CASSIGTGINYEQYF. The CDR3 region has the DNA TGTGCCAGTAGTATTGGGACAGGGATTAACTACGAGCAGTACTTC. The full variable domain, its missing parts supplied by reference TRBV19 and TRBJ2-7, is DGGITQSPKYLFRKEGQNVTLSCEQNLNHDAMYWYRQDPGQGLRLIYYSQIVNDFQKGDIAEGYSVSREKKESFPLTVTSAQKNPTAFYLCASSIGTGINYEQYFGPGTRLTVT.

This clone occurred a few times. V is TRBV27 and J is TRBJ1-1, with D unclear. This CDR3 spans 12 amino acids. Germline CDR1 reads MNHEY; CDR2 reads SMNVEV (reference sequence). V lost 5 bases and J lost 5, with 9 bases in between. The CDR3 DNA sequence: TGTGCCAGCAGTCACCCCGGAACTGAAGCTTTCTTT. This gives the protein CASSHPGTEAFF.

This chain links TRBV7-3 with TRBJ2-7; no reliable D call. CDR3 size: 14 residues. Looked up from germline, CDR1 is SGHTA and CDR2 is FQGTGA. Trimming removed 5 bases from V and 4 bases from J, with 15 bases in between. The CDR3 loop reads CASSTGPQDYEQYF. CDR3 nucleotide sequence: TGTGCCAGCAGCACCGGGCCCCAAGATTACGAGCAGTACTTC.

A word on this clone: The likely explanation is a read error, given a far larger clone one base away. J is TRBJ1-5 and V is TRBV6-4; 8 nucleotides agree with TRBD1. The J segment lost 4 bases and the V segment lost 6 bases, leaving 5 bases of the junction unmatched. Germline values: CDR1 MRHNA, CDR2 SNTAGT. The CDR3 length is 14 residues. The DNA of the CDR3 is TGTGCCAGCAGAAGGACAGGGCGGAATCAGCCCCAGCATTTT. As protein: CASRRTGRNQPQHF.

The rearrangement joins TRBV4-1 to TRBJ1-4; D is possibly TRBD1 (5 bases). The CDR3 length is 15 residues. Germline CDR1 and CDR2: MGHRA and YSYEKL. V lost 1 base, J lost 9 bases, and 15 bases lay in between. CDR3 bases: TGCGCCAGCAGCCAAGTACAACAGGAGATCCAAAAACTGTTTTTT. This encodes CASSQVQQEIQKLFF.

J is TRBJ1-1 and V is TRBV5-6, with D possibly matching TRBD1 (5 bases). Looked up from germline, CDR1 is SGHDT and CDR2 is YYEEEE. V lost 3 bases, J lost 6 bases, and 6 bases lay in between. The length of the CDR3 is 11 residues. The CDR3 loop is CASSWGPEAFF. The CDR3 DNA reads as TGTGCCAGCAGCTGGGGCCCTGAAGCTTTCTTT.

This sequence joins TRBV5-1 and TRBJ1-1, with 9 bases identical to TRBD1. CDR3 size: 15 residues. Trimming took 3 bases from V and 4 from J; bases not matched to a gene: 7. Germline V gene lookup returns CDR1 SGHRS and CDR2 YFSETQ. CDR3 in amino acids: CASSSQQGASTEAFF. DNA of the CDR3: TGCGCCAGCAGCTCCCAACAGGGGGCTAGCACTGAAGCTTTCTTT.

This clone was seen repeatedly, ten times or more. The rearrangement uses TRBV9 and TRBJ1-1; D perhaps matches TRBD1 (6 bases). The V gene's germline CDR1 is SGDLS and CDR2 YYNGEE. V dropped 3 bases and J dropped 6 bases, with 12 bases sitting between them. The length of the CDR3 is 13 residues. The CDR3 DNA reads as TGTGCCAGCAGCGCTGGGGGGCGGGCTGAAGCTTTCTTT. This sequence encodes CASSAGGRAEAFF.

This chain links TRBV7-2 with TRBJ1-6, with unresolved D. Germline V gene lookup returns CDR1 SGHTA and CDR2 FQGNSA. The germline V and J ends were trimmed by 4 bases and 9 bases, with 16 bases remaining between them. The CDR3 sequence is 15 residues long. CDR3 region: CASSYLAHSFSPLHF. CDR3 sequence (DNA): TGTGCCAGCAGCTATCTAGCACACTCGTTTTCACCCCTCCACTTT.